A selection of T cell receptor beta chains follows, all from one sample in a study of T cells in narcolepsy. Produced via immunoSEQ multiplex PCR; TCRdb's table is partial and in-frame only. The sample includes about 20,000 clones, around 83% of them seen just once. What was sequenced was memory (CD45RA-) CD4+ T cells from blood. These TCRs come from a human donor in good health. Both conserved end residues are part of each CDR3. A D gene is named only where the DNA matches it firmly. Clone sizes are given selectively: once, few, many, or a class where the clone is expanded.

CDR3,DNA,D,J,size,V
CASSQEGTGELFNEQFF,TGTGCCAGCAGCCAAGAAGGGACAGGGGAACTTTTCAATGAGCAGTTCTTC,TRBD1,TRBJ2-1,once,TRBV4-2
CASRPGDSSGANVLTF,TGTGCCAGCCGTCCCGGTGACAGCTCTGGGGCCAACGTCCTGACTTTC,.,TRBJ2-6,.,TRBV27
CASSIDRERNTYEQYF,TGTGCCAGTAGTATAGATCGAGAGCGGAACACCTACGAGCAGTACTTC,.,TRBJ2-7,.,TRBV19
CASSQDRQFYEQYF,TGCGCCAGCAGCCAAGATCGGCAGTTTTACGAGCAGTACTTC,.,TRBJ2-7,.,TRBV4-1
CASSPRADTQYF,TGTGCCAGCTCACCGAGGGCTGATACGCAGTATTTT,.,TRBJ2-3,.,TRBV18
CASTPAGGRTGELFF,TGCGCCAGCACCCCAGCGGGGGGTAGGACCGGGGAGCTGTTTTTT,TRBD2,TRBJ2-2,.,TRBV5-1
CASSLQGINQPQHF,TGTGCCAGCAGTTTACAGGGCATCAATCAGCCCCAGCATTTT,.,TRBJ1-5,.,TRBV28
CASSYLGQPDEKLFF,TGTGCCAGCAGTTACCTTGGGCAGCCGGATGAAAAACTGTTTTTT,.,TRBJ1-4,.,TRBV6-6
CASSQDTNEKLFF,TGCGCCAGCAGCCAAGACACTAATGAAAAACTGTTTTTT,.,TRBJ1-4,.,TRBV4-3
CASSAERNYGYTF,TGTGCCAGCAGCGCGGAGAGGAACTATGGCTACACCTTC,.,TRBJ1-2,.,TRBV2
CASSFTGGEQYF,TGTGCCAGCAGTTTTACAGGGGGCGAGCAGTACTTC,TRBD1,TRBJ2-7,.,TRBV27
CASSISRAGQETQYF,TGTGCCAGTAGTATTAGCAGGGCAGGTCAAGAGACCCAGTACTTC,.,TRBJ2-5,.,TRBV19
CASTRTGLAFF,TGTGCCAGCACCAGAACAGGGTTAGCTTTCTTT,.,TRBJ1-1,.,TRBV28
CASSRSGAKETQYF,TGTGCCAGCAGCCGTAGCGGGGCTAAAGAGACCCAGTACTTC,TRBD2,TRBJ2-5,.,TRBV6-6
CASSLHPPNMNTEAFF,TGTGCCAGCAGCTTACACCCGCCCAACATGAACACTGAAGCTTTCTTT,.,TRBJ1-1,.,TRBV7-6
CASGRDPRATNEKLFF,TGTGCCAGCGGGAGGGACCCCCGTGCAACTAATGAAAAACTGTTTTTT,.,TRBJ1-4,few,TRBV2
CASSLAGRGYFNEQFF,TGTGCCAGCAGCTTAGCAGGCAGGGGCTACTTCAATGAGCAGTTCTTC,.,TRBJ2-1,.,TRBV7-6
CASTRTVAENTEAFF,TGTGCCAGCACTCGGACAGTGGCCGAAAACACTGAAGCTTTCTTT,.,TRBJ1-1,.,TRBV7-8
CASSPPFGGDENEKLFF,TGTGCCAGCTCACCACCCTTTGGCGGGGACGAAAATGAAAAACTGTTTTTT,.,TRBJ1-4,.,TRBV18
CASILSEGAGNTIYF,TGTGCCAGCATCCTTAGCGAGGGGGCTGGAAACACCATATATTTT,.,TRBJ1-3,.,TRBV6-5
CASSGEILNQPQHF,TGTGCCAGCAGTGGAGAGATACTCAATCAGCCCCAGCATTTT,.,TRBJ1-5,.,TRBV6-1
CAWSAGTGVGGYTF,TGTGCCTGGAGCGCCGGGACAGGGGTCGGAGGCTACACCTTC,TRBD1,TRBJ1-2,.,TRBV30
CASKVRGAGEAFF,TGTGCCAGTAAGGTTCGGGGGGCGGGTGAAGCTTTCTTT,.,TRBJ1-1,.,TRBV19
CASSQRSLREKLFF,TGTGCCAGCAGTCAAAGGTCTTTGAGGGAAAAACTGTTTTTT,.,TRBJ1-4,.,TRBV5-6
CASSFPAGGTNEKLFF,TGTGCCAGCAGCTTCCCCGCGGGAGGAACTAATGAAAAACTGTTTTTT,.,TRBJ1-4,.,TRBV5-4
CSVGLGHSGNTIYF,TGCAGTGTGGGGCTTGGGCACTCTGGAAACACCATATATTTT,.,TRBJ1-3,few,TRBV29-1
CASSAWSGGGTDTQYF,TGTGCCAGCAGCGCCTGGAGCGGGGGAGGCACAGATACGCAGTATTTT,TRBD2,TRBJ2-3,.,TRBV2
CSASFQETQYF,TGCAGTGCTAGCTTTCAAGAGACCCAGTACTTC,.,TRBJ2-5,.,TRBV20-1
CASSTYSPVLANSGANVLTF,TGTGCCAGTAGTACCTATTCACCCGTTCTAGCGAACTCTGGGGCCAACGTCCTGACTTTC,.,TRBJ2-6,.,TRBV19